The 13 T cell receptor beta chains presented below share a single source sample, sequenced in a study of CXCR3-negative and CXCR3-positive naive CD8 T cells. No antigen has been assigned to these receptors. General observations from the study: A higher hydrophobicity marked the TRB CDR3s of CXCR3-positive naive cells versus CXCR3-negative naive cells.

The method, 5' RACE with UMI labels, was used to prepare the TRB cDNA libraries. No DNA is given; TCRdb re-called the 5' RACE reads and lists each CDR3 protein once. Recorded for this sample: around 60,000 distinct CDR3 sequences. The sample taken for sequencing was naive CXCR3+ CD8+ T cells from blood. Subset described: CD45RO-CCR7+CD27+CD95- naive CD8+ T cells expressing CXCR3 (TNR3+). These receptors originate from a human donor in good health. Some clones in this sample may be carry-over from other donors' samples.

The rearrangement uses TRBV28 and TRBJ2-2; TCRdb outputs TRBD1, but without DNA this stays unchecked. The germline V gene encodes CDR1 MDHEN and CDR2 SYDVKM. This CDR3 contains 15 residues. The CDR3 sequence: CASRLGGGYTGELFF.

The rearrangement uses TRBV27 and TRBJ1-1. The CDR3 has 14 residues. The V gene's germline CDR1 is MNHEY and CDR2 SMNVEV (reference sequence). CDR3 amino acids: CASSPFLQNTEAFF.

V gene TRBV29-1 combines with J gene TRBJ1-5. The CDR3 runs 15 residues. CDR1 SQVTM and CDR2 ANQGSEA come from the germline V gene. CDR3 sequence reads: CSVQVPDIAGQPQHF.

The chain couples TRBV24-1 to TRBJ2-1; absent DNA, TCRdb's TRBD1 call cannot be checked. Germline loops: CDR1 KGHDR, CDR2 SFDVKD. This CDR3 is built from 13 residues. The CDR3 reads CATSDLPGQSQFF.

This chain uses TRBV7-9 with TRBJ1-2; TCRdb designates TRBD1, a call that cannot be tested without DNA. Germline CDR1 and CDR2: SEHNR and FQNEAQ (reference sequence). CDR3 size: 16 residues. The chain's CDR3 is CASSLVDGTGQAGYTF.

The CDR3 is CASSSTTGGAVTDTQYF. The genes are TRBV7-9 and TRBJ2-3; the TCRdb call, TRBD1, lacks DNA for checking. Germline CDR1 reads SEHNR; CDR2 reads FQNEAQ (reference sequence). The CDR3 totals 17 residues. Based on the CDR3 plus reference TRBV7-9 and TRBJ2-3, the full variable domain is DTGVSQNPRHKITKRGQNVTFRCDPISEHNRLYWYRQTLGQGPEFLTYFQNEAQLEKSRLLSDRFSAERPKGSFSTLEIQRTEQGDSAMYLCASSSTTGGAVTDTQYFGPGTRLTVL.

The chain has TRBV9 and TRBJ1-2. Per germline, CDR1 SGDLS and CDR2 YYNGEE. CDR3 length: 14 residues. The CDR3 is CASSDVIGTYGYTF.

The V and J genes are TRBV29-1 and TRBJ2-3; TCRdb's assignment of TRBD2 cannot be checked, as there is no DNA. This CDR3 region has 16 residues. Germline V CDR1 and CDR2: SQVTM, ANQGSEA. The CDR3 loop is CSVYQRTSGEVNTQYF.

The chain employs TRBV20-1 and TRBJ2-1; no DNA is available, so the TRBD2 call from TCRdb remains unchecked. In germline, CDR1 is DFQATT, CDR2 SNEGSKA (reference sequence). The CDR3 contains 15 residues. CDR3 sequence: CSARTSESSYNEQFF.

The chain carries TRBV29-1 and TRBJ1-1; the TRBD1 assignment by TCRdb is unverifiable without DNA. The germline V gene has CDR1 SQVTM and CDR2 ANQGSEA. This CDR3 contains 13 residues. The CDR3 loop is CSVAKGPNTEAFF.

The V call is TRBV2, the J call TRBJ2-3; TCRdb proposes TRBD2, but this gene call is untestable without DNA. The CDR3 totals 16 residues. Germline CDR1 SNHLY, CDR2 FYNNEI. CDR3 residues: CASSGLAGKSTDTQYF. The full variable domain, in which reference TRBV2 and TRBJ2-3 provide the parts outside the CDR3, is EPEVTQTPSHQVTQMGQEVILRCVPISNHLYFYWYRQILGQKVEFLVSFYNNEISEKSEIFDDQFSVERPDGSNFTLKIRSTKLEDSAMYFCASSGLAGKSTDTQYFGPGTRLTVL.

This chain joins TRBV4-2 and TRBJ1-4; TCRdb proposes TRBD1, but this gene call is untestable without DNA. This CDR3 spans 14 amino acids. Looked up from germline, CDR1 is LGHNA and CDR2 is YNFKEQ. This chain's CDR3 is CASSQAGVNEKLFF.

This chain joins TRBV12-3 or TRBV12-4 and TRBJ2-7; TCRdb reports TRBD1, a call that lacks DNA to check it against. The CDR3 spans 14 residues. The CDR3 sequence is CASSPSGGPYEQYF.